The rows below give T cell receptor beta chains drawn from one sample of a study of blood T cell repertoires in COVID-19. Clones were sequenced by immunoSEQ multiplex PCR, and TCRdb holds only the in-frame ones, with some missing. The sample yields 400,000 or so clones, around 89% seen once. The sample taken for sequencing was PBMCs or T cells enriched from blood (not recorded which). The receptor source for this set is a man aged 30 to 39 who had recovered from COVID-19. Both conserved end residues are part of each CDR3. The D gene is left open where the match is weak. Rows may omit the clone size; those that give it use once, few, many or a size class.

j_call v_call clone_size d_call cdr3_aa cdr3_nt
TRBJ1-2 TRBV12-3/TRBV12-4 NA NA CASSRTGDYGYTF TGTGCCAGCAGCCGCACGGGGGACTATGGCTACACCTTC
TRBJ1-3 TRBV10-3 few NA CAISQQEFSSGNTIYF TGTGCCATCAGCCAACAGGAATTCAGCTCTGGAAACACCATATATTTT
TRBJ2-3 TRBV3-1/TRBV3-2 NA TRBD1 CASSQVTGGFLTDTQYF TGTGCCAGCAGCCAAGTTACAGGGGGTTTTCTCACAGATACGCAGTATTTT
TRBJ1-2 TRBV27 NA NA CASSFVVGVNRETNYGYTF TGTGCCAGCAGTTTCGTGGTCGGGGTGAACAGAGAAACTAACTATGGCTACACCTTC
TRBJ1-5 TRBV12-3/TRBV12-4 NA NA CATSTGEDQPQHF TGTGCCACCTCGACTGGGGAGGATCAGCCCCAGCATTTT
TRBJ1-4 TRBV6-1 NA NA CASSSFRDPNEKLFF TGTGCCAGCAGTTCGTTCAGGGATCCTAATGAAAAACTGTTTTTT
TRBJ2-7 TRBV20-1 NA TRBD2 CSASLAGVPPYEQYF TGCAGTGCTAGTCTAGCGGGAGTACCTCCCTACGAGCAGTACTTC
TRBJ1-2 TRBV24-1 NA TRBD1 CATSDFQTSGQGIVLYGYTF TGTGCCACCAGTGATTTCCAAACCTCTGGACAGGGGATTGTTTTGTATGGCTACACCTTC
TRBJ2-3 TRBV27 NA TRBD1 CASSLAGGTPWDTQYF TGTGCCAGCAGTTTGGCAGGGGGAACGCCTTGGGATACGCAGTATTTT
TRBJ2-3 TRBV29-1 few NA CSVHLAYGTDTQYF TGCAGCGTCCACCTAGCATACGGCACAGATACGCAGTATTTT
TRBJ2-1 TRBV7-2 once NA CASSLGGTRGTYNEQFF TGTGCCAGCAGCTTAGGGGGAACGAGGGGGACCTACAATGAGCAGTTCTTC
TRBJ1-1 TRBV6-1 NA NA CASSDGTLNTEAFF TGTGCCAGCAGTGATGGGACTTTGAACACTGAAGCTTTCTTT
TRBJ2-7 TRBV7-2 NA TRBD2 CASSLGTSGRITYEQYF TGTGCCAGCAGCTTAGGGACTAGCGGGAGGATTACCTACGAGCAGTACTTC